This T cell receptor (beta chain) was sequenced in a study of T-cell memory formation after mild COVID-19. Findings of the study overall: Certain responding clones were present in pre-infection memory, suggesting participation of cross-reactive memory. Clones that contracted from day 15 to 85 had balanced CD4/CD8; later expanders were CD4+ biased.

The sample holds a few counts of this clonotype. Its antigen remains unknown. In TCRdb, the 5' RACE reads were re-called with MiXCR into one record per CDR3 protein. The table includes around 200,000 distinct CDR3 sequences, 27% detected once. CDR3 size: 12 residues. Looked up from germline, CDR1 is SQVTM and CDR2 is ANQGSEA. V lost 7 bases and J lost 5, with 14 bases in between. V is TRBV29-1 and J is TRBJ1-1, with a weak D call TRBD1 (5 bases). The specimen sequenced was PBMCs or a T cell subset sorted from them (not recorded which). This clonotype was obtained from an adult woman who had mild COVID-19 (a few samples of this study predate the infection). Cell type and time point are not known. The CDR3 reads CSGRDGGTEAFF. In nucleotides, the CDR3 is TGCAGCGGCCGAGACGGGGGGACTGAAGCTTTCTTT.